These T cell receptor beta chains were read from a single sample in a study of cytomegalovirus exposure and HLA in healthy donors. The repertoire was sequenced with immunoSEQ multiplex PCR; TCRdb's copy has only in-frame clones and lacks some. In the table there are 95,000 to 150,000 clones, about 78% of which are singletons. The specimen was PBMCs. The receptors originated from a man aged 25 to 45 in good health and CMV-seronegative. Each CDR3 is given with its conserved first and last residue. A D gene is named only where the DNA matches it firmly. Not all rows give a size; the values are once, few, many and, for expanded clones, a class.

TRBJ2-5 | NA | few | 14 | TRBV27 | TGTGCCAGCAGTTACTCCCGACTAAGAGAGACCCAGTACTTC | CASSYSRLRETQYF
TRBJ1-2 | NA | NA | 17 | TRBV11-2 | TGTGCCAGCAGCTTAGGACTTCGACAGGCTCGAAGCTATGGCTACACCTTC | CASSLGLRQARSYGYTF
TRBJ1-2 | TRBD1 | NA | 13 | TRBV2 | TGTGCCAGCAGCGGACAGGGGGTTGATGGCTACACCTTC | CASSGQGVDGYTF
TRBJ1-1 | TRBD1 | NA | 13 | TRBV7-2 | TGTGCCAGCAGCTTCACAGGGGGGACTGAAGCTTTCTTT | CASSFTGGTEAFF
TRBJ2-3 | NA | NA | 11 | TRBV20-1 | TGCAGTGCTATAAAGTCCAGTACGCAGTATTTT | CSAIKSSTQYF
TRBJ2-2 | NA | NA | 14 | TRBV11-3 | TGTGCCAGCAGCTTAACAGAGAGCACCGGGGAGCTGTTTTTT | CASSLTESTGELFF
TRBJ2-2 | NA | NA | 12 | TRBV27 | TGTGCCAGCAGTCGGGACTCCTGGGAGCTGTTTTTT | CASSRDSWELFF
TRBJ2-7 | NA | few | 15 | TRBV6-1 | TGTGCCAGCAGTGAAGCGGCAGGCGGGATCTACGAGCAGTACTTC | CASSEAAGGIYEQYF
TRBJ2-7 | TRBD1 | NA | 13 | TRBV2 | TGTGCCGCCCGGGGACAGGGGGCGCGGGAGCAGTACTTC | CAARGQGAREQYF
TRBJ2-7 | NA | NA | 11 | TRBV30 | TGTGCCTGGAGCTTGACAGCCGAGCAGTACTTC | CAWSLTAEQYF
TRBJ1-1 | NA | once | 15 | TRBV7-9 | TGTTCCAGCAGCTTACAGGGTGCCGGGAACACTGAAGCTTTCTTT | CSSSLQGAGNTEAFF
TRBJ1-1 | NA | NA | 14 | TRBV5-1 | TGCGCCAGCAGCTTGGGGGGGGGCAACACTGAAGCTTTCTTT | CASSLGGGNTEAFF
TRBJ2-2 | TRBD2 | few | 16 | TRBV5-1 | TGCGCCAGCAGCCACGGACTAGCGGGGGGCACCGGGGAGCTGTTTTTT | CASSHGLAGGTGELFF
TRBJ2-1 | NA | NA | 13 | TRBV30 | TGTGCCTGGACGTGGGACAACTACAATGAGCAGTTCTTC | CAWTWDNYNEQFF
TRBJ2-7 | NA | NA | 13 | TRBV28 | TGTGCCAGCAGTTCCAGGGTATCCTACGAGCAGTACTTC | CASSSRVSYEQYF
TRBJ2-1 | TRBD2 | NA | 12 | TRBV7-2 | TGTGCCAGCAGCCTCCTAGCGGGGGGACCGTTCTTC | CASSLLAGGPFF